This is a list of T cell receptor beta chains from one sample in a study of CD8+ T cells in alopecia areata. Clones were read by immunoSEQ multiplex PCR, and TCRdb kept only the in-frame ones, dropping some. The sample lists roughly 180,000 clones; 63% were seen once. This material consisted of CD4+ T cells sorted from blood, taken at week 0. The origin of the receptors is a human donor with alopecia areata. Both conserved end residues are part of each CDR3. D genes are given only for firm matches. For some rows the clone size is stated as once, few or many, or as a class when expanded; others skip it.

size: .; V: TRBV29-1; J: TRBJ2-1; D: .; CDR3: CSVSMSSYNEQFF; DNA: TGCAGCGTTTCGATGAGTTCCTACAATGAGCAGTTCTTC
size: few; V: TRBV5-4; J: TRBJ2-5; D: .; CDR3: CASSRTGWVETQYF; DNA: TGTGCCAGCAGCCGGACTGGCTGGGTGGAGACCCAGTACTTC
size: .; V: TRBV4-3; J: TRBJ2-7; D: .; CDR3: CASSQDPGAGYEQYF; DNA: TGCGCCAGCAGCCAAGATCCGGGGGCAGGATACGAGCAGTACTTC
size: .; V: TRBV11-1; J: TRBJ1-2; D: .; CDR3: CASSFTGFGYTF; DNA: TGTGCCAGCAGCTTTACAGGATTTGGCTACACCTTC
size: few; V: TRBV7-8; J: TRBJ2-1; D: .; CDR3: CASSLASMAFGEQFF; DNA: TGTGCCAGCAGCTTAGCGTCAATGGCGTTTGGTGAGCAGTTCTTC
size: few; V: TRBV29-1; J: TRBJ2-1; D: .; CDR3: CSVDGVGGSSYNEQFF; DNA: TGCAGCGTTGACGGGGTGGGCGGTAGCTCCTACAATGAGCAGTTCTTC
size: .; V: TRBV14; J: TRBJ1-1; D: .; CDR3: CASSQDVWGSEAFF; DNA: TGTGCCAGCAGCCAAGATGTGTGGGGGTCTGAAGCTTTCTTT
size: few; V: TRBV14; J: TRBJ2-3; D: TRBD2; CDR3: CASRGGGQRTDTQYF; DNA: TGTGCCAGCAGAGGCGGGGGGCAACGGACAGATACGCAGTATTTT
size: .; V: TRBV30; J: TRBJ2-4; D: .; CDR3: CAWSATRDRAKNIQYF; DNA: TGTGCCTGGAGTGCTACTAGAGATAGAGCCAAAAACATTCAGTACTTC
size: .; V: TRBV29-1; J: TRBJ2-1; D: .; CDR3: CSAGGRAKDEQFF; DNA: TGCAGCGCGGGTGGTAGGGCTAAGGATGAGCAGTTCTTC
size: .; V: TRBV4-1; J: TRBJ2-6; D: .; CDR3: CASSQDNSGANVLTF; DNA: TGCGCCAGCAGCCAAGACAACTCTGGGGCCAACGTCCTGACTTTC
size: .; V: TRBV5-1; J: TRBJ2-7; D: .; CDR3: CASSLALAPHYEQYF; DNA: TGCGCCAGCAGCTTGGCCCTTGCACCGCACTACGAGCAGTACTTC
size: .; V: TRBV29-1; J: TRBJ1-1; D: TRBD1; CDR3: CSVAGGLSNTEAFF; DNA: TGCAGCGTTGCAGGGGGCCTCTCGAACACTGAAGCTTTCTTT
size: .; V: TRBV25-1; J: TRBJ2-5; D: .; CDR3: CASSGRGNQETQYF; DNA: TGTGCCAGCAGTGGAAGGGGAAACCAAGAGACCCAGTACTTC
size: .; V: TRBV25-1; J: TRBJ1-2; D: TRBD1; CDR3: CASRGQENYGYTF; DNA: TGTGCCAGCAGGGGACAGGAAAACTATGGCTACACCTTC
size: .; V: TRBV18; J: TRBJ2-2; D: .; CDR3: CASSQTGTGELFF; DNA: TGTGCCAGCTCACAAACGGGGACCGGGGAGCTGTTTTTT
size: .; V: TRBV4-3; J: TRBJ2-7; D: .; CDR3: CASSQEGLSYEQYF; DNA: TGCGCCAGCAGCCAAGAAGGCCTATCCTACGAGCAGTACTTC
size: .; V: TRBV30; J: TRBJ1-6; D: TRBD1; CDR3: CAWSDRVDSPLHF; DNA: TGTGCCTGGTCGGACAGGGTGGATTCACCCCTCCACTTT
size: .; V: TRBV5-1; J: TRBJ2-3; D: TRBD2; CDR3: CASSLWGSGTSGTDTQYF; DNA: TGCGCCAGCAGCTTGTGGGGCTCCGGGACTAGCGGCACAGATACGCAGTATTTT
size: .; V: TRBV29-1; J: TRBJ1-1; D: TRBD1; CDR3: CSVEGVEGAGNTEAFF; DNA: TGCAGCGTTGAAGGGGTCGAGGGGGCTGGAAACACTGAAGCTTTCTTT